A selection of T cell receptor beta chains follows, all from one sample in a study of a mutant IDH1 vaccine in newly diagnosed glioma. TCRdb's copy holds only in-frame clones and misses some; the assay was immunoSEQ multiplex PCR. The table has about 38,000 clones, roughly 80% seen once. Source: PBMCs, taken from a glioma patient treated with radiotherapy, temozolomide or both. The receptor set was obtained from a man aged 35 to 55 with glioma. Some clones in this sample may be carry-over from other donors' samples. The CDR3 runs from the conserved cysteine through the conserved F or W. Fields, in order: CDR3 protein, CDR3 DNA, V gene, J gene, clone size, D gene. The D gene is left open where the match is weak. Some rows mark clone size as missing; the rest say once, few, many or name a class of expanded clone.

cdr3_aa: CATSRDLTGNGGELFF
cdr3_nt: TGTGCCACCAGCAGAGATCTTACAGGGAACGGCGGGGAGCTGTTTTTT
v_call: TRBV15
j_call: TRBJ2-2
clone_size: -
d_call: -

cdr3_aa: CASITANGPEAFF
cdr3_nt: TGTGCCAGCATTACAGCAAATGGGCCTGAAGCTTTCTTT
v_call: TRBV6-1
j_call: TRBJ1-1
clone_size: -
d_call: -

cdr3_aa: CASSLRLAGGYNEQFF
cdr3_nt: TGTGCCAGCAGCCTCAGACTAGCGGGGGGTTACAATGAGCAGTTCTTC
v_call: TRBV7-2
j_call: TRBJ2-1
clone_size: -
d_call: TRBD2

cdr3_aa: CASSWDGYNSYEQYF
cdr3_nt: TGCGCCAGCAGCTGGGACGGATATAACTCCTACGAGCAGTACTTC
v_call: TRBV5-1
j_call: TRBJ2-7
clone_size: -
d_call: -

cdr3_aa: CASSLRDRDQPQHF
cdr3_nt: TGTGCCAGCAGCTTACGGGACAGGGACCAGCCCCAGCATTTT
v_call: TRBV7-9
j_call: TRBJ1-5
clone_size: -
d_call: TRBD1

cdr3_aa: CASSNPQGTGAYEQYF
cdr3_nt: TGTGCCAGCAGCAATCCTCAAGGGACAGGCGCCTACGAGCAGTACTTC
v_call: TRBV11-2
j_call: TRBJ2-7
clone_size: -
d_call: TRBD1

cdr3_aa: CASRGPNTEAFF
cdr3_nt: TGTGCCAGTCGGGGGCCGAACACTGAAGCTTTCTTT
v_call: TRBV7-6
j_call: TRBJ1-1
clone_size: -
d_call: -

cdr3_aa: CASSLVGGPLAEAFF
cdr3_nt: TGTGCCAGCAGCTTGGTCGGGGGGCCGTTGGCTGAAGCTTTCTTT
v_call: TRBV5-5
j_call: TRBJ1-1
clone_size: -
d_call: -

cdr3_aa: CAWSLGGSGANVLTF
cdr3_nt: TGTGCCTGGAGTTTAGGCGGCTCTGGGGCCAACGTCCTGACTTTC
v_call: TRBV30
j_call: TRBJ2-6
clone_size: few
d_call: -

cdr3_aa: CASSFGTDSNQPQHF
cdr3_nt: TGCGCCAGCAGCTTCGGGACAGATAGCAATCAGCCCCAGCATTTT
v_call: TRBV5-1
j_call: TRBJ1-5
clone_size: -
d_call: TRBD1

cdr3_aa: CAWSTGPPYEQYF
cdr3_nt: TGTGCCTGGAGTACAGGGCCCCCCTACGAGCAGTACTTC
v_call: TRBV30
j_call: TRBJ2-7
clone_size: -
d_call: -

cdr3_aa: CSGAGSTGELFF
cdr3_nt: TGCAGCGGGGCAGGGAGCACCGGGGAGCTGTTTTTT
v_call: TRBV29-1
j_call: TRBJ2-2
clone_size: -
d_call: -

cdr3_aa: CASSPYILGGTDTQYF
cdr3_nt: TGTGCCAGCTCACCGTATATCCTAGGGGGGACAGATACGCAGTATTTT
v_call: TRBV18
j_call: TRBJ2-3
clone_size: -
d_call: -

cdr3_aa: CASSSDRWSNTDTQYF
cdr3_nt: TGTGCCAGCAGCTCGGACAGGTGGAGCAACACAGATACGCAGTATTTT
v_call: TRBV7-9
j_call: TRBJ2-3
clone_size: -
d_call: TRBD1

cdr3_aa: CAISEKMNTEAFF
cdr3_nt: TGTGCCATCAGTGAGAAGATGAACACTGAAGCTTTCTTT
v_call: TRBV10-3
j_call: TRBJ1-1
clone_size: -
d_call: -

cdr3_aa: CASSLDGSGGDTQYF
cdr3_nt: TGTGCCAGCAGCTTAGATGGTAGTGGGGGAGATACGCAGTATTTT
v_call: TRBV11-2
j_call: TRBJ2-3
clone_size: -
d_call: -

cdr3_aa: CASSLAPGLGGTEAFF
cdr3_nt: TGTGCCAGCAGCTTAGCTCCAGGACTCGGAGGTACTGAAGCTTTCTTT
v_call: TRBV11-2
j_call: TRBJ1-1
clone_size: -
d_call: -

cdr3_aa: CASSLKGSNQPQHF
cdr3_nt: TGTGCCAGCAGCTTAAAGGGGAGCAATCAGCCCCAGCATTTT
v_call: TRBV7-9
j_call: TRBJ1-5
clone_size: -
d_call: -

cdr3_aa: CASSIALRQGVYNSPLHF
cdr3_nt: TGTGCCAGTAGTATTGCCCTTCGACAGGGGGTCTATAATTCACCCCTCCACTTT
v_call: TRBV19
j_call: TRBJ1-6
clone_size: -
d_call: TRBD1

cdr3_aa: CASTGGSLSYEQYF
cdr3_nt: TGTGCCAGCACTGGGGGCTCGCTCTCCTACGAGCAGTACTTC
v_call: TRBV2
j_call: TRBJ2-7
clone_size: few
d_call: -

cdr3_aa: CASSPKLGPLEAFF
cdr3_nt: TGTGCCAGCTCACCGAAATTGGGACCGCTTGAAGCTTTCTTT
v_call: TRBV18
j_call: TRBJ1-1
clone_size: -
d_call: -

cdr3_aa: CASSQDPGQSNTGELFF
cdr3_nt: TGCGCCAGCAGCCAAGATCCGGGACAGTCGAACACCGGGGAGCTGTTTTTT
v_call: TRBV4-3
j_call: TRBJ2-2
clone_size: -
d_call: TRBD1

cdr3_aa: CASSAPGQGENGYTF
cdr3_nt: TGTGCCAGCAGTGCCCCGGGACAGGGTGAGAATGGCTACACCTTC
v_call: TRBV6-1
j_call: TRBJ1-2
clone_size: -
d_call: TRBD1

cdr3_aa: CASSPQRGGVQFF
cdr3_nt: TGTGCCAGCAGCCCGCAGCGGGGGGGTGTGCAGTTCTTC
v_call: TRBV9
j_call: TRBJ2-1
clone_size: -
d_call: TRBD2

cdr3_aa: CASSLAGQGAAEQYF
cdr3_nt: TGTGCCAGCAGCTTAGCAGGTCAGGGGGCGGCCGAGCAGTACTTC
v_call: TRBV7-6
j_call: TRBJ2-7
clone_size: -
d_call: TRBD1

cdr3_aa: CASSLATDSGNTIYF
cdr3_nt: TGTGCCAGCAGCTTAGCGACAGACTCTGGAAACACCATATATTTT
v_call: TRBV7-9
j_call: TRBJ1-3
clone_size: -
d_call: -

cdr3_aa: CASSREYDQPQHF
cdr3_nt: TGTGCCAGCTCTCGAGAGTATGATCAGCCCCAGCATTTT
v_call: TRBV18
j_call: TRBJ1-5
clone_size: -
d_call: -

cdr3_aa: CASSLRGPNTGELFF
cdr3_nt: TGCGCCAGCAGCCTCAGGGGGCCGAACACCGGGGAGCTGTTTTTT
v_call: TRBV5-1
j_call: TRBJ2-2
clone_size: -
d_call: TRBD1